What follows are 23 T cell receptor beta chains derived from one specimen sequenced in a study of identical twins' blood T cells. MiXCR, applied by TCRdb to the 5' RACE reads, yields one record per CDR3 protein. Found here are hundreds of thousands of distinct CDR3 sequences, about 28% of them singletons; the top ten hold 6.1%. Material: PBMCs. These receptors were taken from a woman between 18 and 50 years old in good health.

The rearrangement links TRBV29-1 to TRBJ2-5; TRBD1 might be the D (6 bases). V was cut by 4 bases and J by 3 bases, with 12 bases left in between. This CDR3 spans 13 amino acids. Germline V gives CDR1 SQVTM, CDR2 ANQGSEA. The CDR3 loop reads CSVGGRREETQYF. In DNA, the CDR3 is TGCAGCGTTGGGGGGCGCCGAGAAGAGACCCAGTACTTC.

This clonotype has a handful of counts. This rearrangement joins TRBV29-1 to TRBJ2-1; weak D call: TRBD1 (6 bases). The CDR3 is 14 amino acids. Germline loops: CDR1 SQVTM, CDR2 ANQGSEA. Trimming cost V 6 bases and J 2 bases, with 14 bases left between them. CDR3 nucleotides: TGCAGCGTGACCGGGACATCAACCTACAATGAGCAGTTCTTC. This codes for CSVTGTSTYNEQFF.

In nucleotides, the CDR3 is TGCAGTGCTAGAGATCTCTGGAGCAATCAGCCCCAGCATTTT. Residues: CSARDLWSNQPQHF. This chain connects TRBV20-1 to TRBJ1-5; no firm D call. The CDR3 totals 14 residues. The ends were cut back, 0 bases at V and 1 base at J, with 7 bases in the middle. Per germline, CDR1 DFQATT and CDR2 SNEGSKA (reference sequence).

This chain connects TRBV10-2 to TRBJ1-6, with a possible D match to TRBD1 (6 bases). The CDR3 runs to 14 residues. V was shortened by 2 bases and J by 10 bases, with 12 bases between the two germline ends. Germline CDR1 WSHSY, CDR2 SAAADI. CDR3 in DNA: TGCGCCAGCAGTGAGAGGCAGGGGTACTCACCCCTCCACTTT. Translation gives CASSERQGYSPLHF.

This clonotype appeared a few times. The V call is TRBV12-3 or TRBV12-4, the J call TRBJ2-2, with D unresolved. Trimming stripped 8 bases from V and 6 bases from J, with 7 bases between. The CDR3 covers 11 residues. This CDR3 is CASGLPGELFF. The CDR3 coding sequence is TGTGCCAGCGGTCTTCCCGGGGAGCTGTTTTTT.

This clonotype appeared a few times. V gene TRBV5-1 combines with J gene TRBJ1-1, with 9 bases that match TRBD1. CDR1 and CDR2 (germline): SGHRS, YFSETQ. The CDR3 spans 15 residues. With V trimmed by 0 bases and J by 3 bases, 3 bases remained unmatched. This chain's CDR3 is CASSLETGGDTEAFF. The DNA of the CDR3 is TGCGCCAGCAGCTTGGAGACAGGGGGTGACACTGAAGCTTTCTTT.

This clonotype has only a few counts. This rearrangement joins TRBV20-1 to TRBJ1-2; D not certain. The germline V gene encodes CDR1 DFQATT and CDR2 SNEGSKA (reference sequence). This CDR3 contains 13 residues. V lost 6 bases to trimming and J lost 1 base, with 12 bases between them. CDR3 residues: CSARGGFNYGYTF. CDR3 in DNA: TGCAGTGCCCGTGGAGGATTTAACTATGGCTACACCTTC.

For this clonotype: An end of the junction does not agree with germline; a read error may underlie this. The gene calls are TRBV10-3 and TRBJ2-1; a possible D gene is TRBD1 (6 bases). Germline CDR1 ENHRY, CDR2 SYGVKD. This CDR3 has 14 residues. The CDR3 DNA sequence: TGTGCCATCAGTGTGGGACAATCGTTCTATGAGCATTTCTTC. It codes for CAISVGQSFYEHFF.

This clonotype was counted many times. J is TRBJ1-5 and V is TRBV6-1, with unresolved D. CDR3 length: 14 amino acids. Trimming removed 4 bases from V and 3 bases from J, with 10 bases in between. Germline V gives CDR1 MNHNS, CDR2 SASEGT. The CDR3 loop is CASSAWVHNQPQHF. The CDR3 coding sequence is TGTGCCAGCAGTGCCTGGGTCCACAATCAGCCCCAGCATTTT.

This clonotype came up a few times. The rearrangement links TRBV4-1 to TRBJ1-4; D is undetermined. V was clipped by 0 bases and J by 2 bases, with 4 bases between them. Germline V gene lookup returns CDR1 MGHRA and CDR2 YSYEKL. The CDR3 runs to 14 residues. The CDR3, as DNA: TGCGCCAGCAGCCAAGATACCACTAATGAAAAACTGTTTTTT. This encodes CASSQDTTNEKLFF.

The V gene is TRBV4-3, the J gene TRBJ2-2; D remains unclear. Germline CDR1 reads LGHNA; CDR2 reads YSLEER. Trimming pared 0 bases from V and 5 bases from J, leaving 4 bases between. The CDR3 consists of 13 residues. CDR3 sequence: CASSQEATGELFF. In DNA, the CDR3 is TGCGCCAGCAGCCAAGAGGCAACCGGGGAGCTGTTTTTT.

This clonotype was counted only a few times. The chain is built from TRBV6-1 and TRBJ1-5; D ambiguous. The V and J ends lost 3 bases and 2 bases respectively, with 14 bases between them. The CDR3 loop spans 16 amino acids. Germline V gene data show CDR1 as MNHNS and CDR2 as SASEGT. The CDR3 sequence is CASSEVEGSGNQPQHF. The DNA of the CDR3 is TGTGCCAGCAGTGAGGTGGAGGGATCGGGCAATCAGCCCCAGCATTTT.

About this clonotype: This could be a read error, since a much larger clone is one nucleotide away. The chain joins TRBV4-3 to TRBJ1-1; D is ambiguous. Germline V gives CDR1 LGHNA, CDR2 YSLEER. The length of the CDR3 is 14 residues. The CDR3 protein is CANSQVMVNTEAFF. CDR3 in DNA: TGCGCCAACAGCCAAGTTATGGTGAACACTGAAGCTTTCTTT.

CDR3 in DNA: TGTGCCAGCAGTTCCCTTCTCTACGAGCAGTACTTC. As protein: CASSSLLYEQYF. The chain is built from TRBV7-9 and TRBJ2-7; D not resolved. In germline, CDR1 is SEHNR, CDR2 FQNEAQ (reference sequence). The CDR3 has 12 amino acids. Trimming took off 6 bases at V and 3 bases at J, with 9 bases between the two ends.

This clonotype was counted only a few times. This chain links TRBV7-2 with TRBJ2-1; D is unclear. The V end was cut by 5 bases, the J end by 9 bases, with 14 bases between. The CDR3 consists of 13 residues. Germline V gene lookup returns CDR1 SGHTA and CDR2 FQGNSA. CDR3 nucleotide sequence: TGTGCCAGCAGCCAAGTTGGAGTTCGTGAGCAGTTCTTC. Encoded protein: CASSQVGVREQFF.

The chain employs TRBV4-1 and TRBJ2-3; tentative D call: TRBD1 (5 bases). This CDR3 is built from 15 residues. Trimming removed 1 base at V and 2 bases at J, with 10 bases between. In germline, CDR1 is MGHRA, CDR2 YSYEKL. The CDR3 protein is CASSQVGADTDTQYF. CDR3 DNA sequence: TGCGCCAGCAGCCAAGTAGGGGCTGACACAGATACGCAGTATTTT.

The chain uses TRBV20-1 and TRBJ1-6, with a weak D call TRBD1 (5 bases). Germline V gene lookup returns CDR1 DFQATT and CDR2 SNEGSKA (reference sequence). The ends were cut back, 1 base at V and 7 bases at J, with 14 bases in the middle. This CDR3 spans 15 amino acids. The CDR3 sequence: CSARGRQWANSPLHF. In DNA form, the CDR3 reads TGCAGTGCTAGAGGAAGACAGTGGGCGAATTCACCCCTCCACTTT.

The rearrangement links TRBV4-3 to TRBJ1-5, with D possibly TRBD1 on 5 matching bases. The CDR3 has 15 residues. The V end lost 0 bases, the J end lost 5 bases, and 11 bases lay between the germline ends. Germline loops: CDR1 LGHNA, CDR2 YSLEER. CDR3 sequence reads: CASSQDRQGYQPQHF. CDR3 nucleotide sequence: TGCGCCAGCAGCCAAGATCGCCAGGGCTATCAGCCCCAGCATTTT.

This clonotype was detected a few times. J is TRBJ1-1 and V is TRBV20-1, with 8 bases matching TRBD1. The CDR3 consists of 15 residues. V shed 0 bases, J shed 1 base, and the junction held 4 bases outside the gene matches. Per germline, CDR1 DFQATT and CDR2 SNEGSKA (reference sequence). The CDR3, as DNA: TGCAGTGCTAGAGAGGGGACAGGAGGGAACACTGAAGCTTTCTTT. Protein: CSAREGTGGNTEAFF.

The chain couples TRBV4-3 to TRBJ2-3, with D tentatively TRBD1 (5 bases). Per the germline V gene, CDR1 is LGHNA and CDR2 is YSLEER. V was pared by 0 bases and J by 1 base, with 5 bases between. The CDR3 is made up of 14 amino acids. The CDR3 DNA reads TGCGCCAGCAGCCAAGAGACAGGCACAGATACGCAGTATTTT. This codes for CASSQETGTDTQYF.

At least ten counts were recorded for this clonotype. The J gene is TRBJ1-1, the V gene TRBV5-1; 7 nucleotides line up with TRBD1. This CDR3 comprises 15 residues. Germline values: CDR1 SGHRS, CDR2 YFSETQ. J was trimmed by 1 base and V by 4 bases; bases with no gene match: 7. CDR3 sequence reads: CASSVSGTANTEAFF. For the CDR3, the DNA is TGCGCCAGCAGCGTCTCCGGGACAGCGAACACTGAAGCTTTCTTT.

This clonotype was observed a handful of times. The chain combines TRBV20-1 with TRBJ1-1; 9 bases agree with TRBD1. CDR1 and CDR2 (germline): DFQATT, SNEGSKA (reference sequence). This CDR3 spans 15 amino acids. The V segment lost 0 bases and the J segment 1 base; nucleotides outside the gene matches: 3. CDR3 DNA: TGCAGTGCTAGAGATGGGACAGGGAGGAACACTGAAGCTTTCTTT. Its translation is CSARDGTGRNTEAFF.

The V and J genes are TRBV20-1 and TRBJ2-2; D may be TRBD2 (6 bases). The germline CDR1 and CDR2 sequences are DFQATT and SNEGSKA (reference sequence). V was cut by 2 bases and J by 7 bases, with 14 bases left in between. The CDR3 spans 14 residues. The CDR3 DNA reads as TGCAGTGCTAGACACACTAGCTTCGGCGGGGAGCTGTTTTTT. It encodes CSARHTSFGGELFF.